Presented here are 32 T cell receptor beta chains from one specimen sequenced in a study of molecular identifiers for immune sequencing clone quantification. TCRdb analysed the PCR reads with MiXCR anew, one entry per CDR3 protein. This table holds 490,000 or so distinct CDR3 sequences, roughly a fifth found once. Sequenced sample: naive CD8+ T cells from blood, with Jurkat cell RNA spiked in. As to subset: FACS-sorted CD8+CD4-CCR7+CD45RA+ naive T cells. The receptors shown here come from a human donor in good health. Some libraries in this study had Jurkat cell RNA spiked in.

Notes on this clonotype: Its ends do not fully match the called genes, so a read error is possible. The V call is TRBV6-6, the J call TRBJ1-1; a weak D match, TRBD1 (6 bases). Germline-derived CDR1 and CDR2 are MNHNY and SVGAGI (reference sequence). The CDR3 is made up of 16 amino acids. Here the CDR3 DNA reads TGTGCCAGCAGTACTACGAAAGGGGGGACGAACATTGAAGCTTTCTTT. Translated: CASSTTKGGTNIEAFF.

The rearrangement links TRBV6-5 to TRBJ2-7; 8 positions agree with TRBD1. With 6 bases clipped from V and 1 base from J, the junction kept 8 bases outside the gene matches. This CDR3 is 15 amino acids long. In germline, CDR1 is MNHEY, CDR2 SVGAGI. This chain's CDR3 is CASRPRRQGSYEQYF. DNA for the CDR3: TGTGCCAGCAGGCCACGACGACAGGGGTCCTACGAGCAGTACTTC.

In its sample, this clonotype was seen many times. V usage is TRBV12-3 or TRBV12-4 and J usage is TRBJ2-3; 9 bases fit TRBD1. This CDR3 has 15 amino acids. Germline trimming cut 6 bases from V and 0 bases from J; bases unmatched to any gene: 4. Here the CDR3 DNA reads TGTGCCAGCAGCCGACAGGGGGGGAGCACAGATACGCAGTATTTT. Translated, it gives CASSRQGGSTDTQYF.

The chain joins TRBV10-3 to TRBJ2-3; D uncertain. Trimming pared 0 bases from V and 4 bases from J, leaving 20 bases between. Looked up from germline, CDR1 is ENHRY and CDR2 is SYGVKD. CDR3 length: 18 amino acids. This CDR3 is CAISESISDPWDADTQYF. For the CDR3, the DNA is TGTGCCATCAGTGAGTCCATATCCGACCCATGGGATGCAGATACGCAGTATTTT.

This clonotype was observed a handful of times. The chain has TRBV28 and TRBJ2-7; D gene unclear. The germline V gene has CDR1 MDHEN and CDR2 SYDVKM. V was cut by 5 bases and J by 6 bases, with 11 bases left in between. CDR3 length: 12 amino acids. In DNA, the CDR3 is TGTGCCAGCAGTGACCTCAATCTCGAGCAGTACTTC. Protein: CASSDLNLEQYF.

Regarding this clonotype: Since a much larger clone is just one base distant, this may be a read error. The V gene is TRBV9, the J gene TRBJ2-1, with D unresolved. The length of the CDR3 is 13 residues. Trimming shortened V by 0 bases and J by 8 bases, and 9 bases separated the two germline ends. Germline V gives CDR1 SGDLS, CDR2 YYNGEE. The CDR3 DNA is TGTGCCAGCAGCGTAGCAGTGTACGATGAGCAGTTCTTC. Its translation: CASSVAVYDEQFF.

This clonotype was counted at least ten times. The chain employs TRBV2 and TRBJ2-2; D is unresolved. Germline-derived CDR1 and CDR2 are SNHLY and FYNNEI. V gave up 4 bases and J gave up 6 bases, with 12 bases separating them. The CDR3 loop spans 14 amino acids. CDR3 DNA: TGTGCCAGCAGTGTTACAGAACTGGCCGGGGAGCTGTTTTTT. Residues: CASSVTELAGELFF.

This clonotype was picked up a small number of times. V is TRBV3-1 and J is TRBJ2-3, with TRBD2 identical over 8 bases. V shed 2 bases, J shed 4 bases, and the junction held 5 bases outside the gene matches. The CDR3 is 15 residues long. Germline CDR1 LGHDT, CDR2 YNNKEL (reference sequence). DNA of the CDR3: TGTGCCAGCAGCCAACCGGGACTAGTGGCAGATACGCAGTATTTT. Translated: CASSQPGLVADTQYF.

With regard to this clonotype: A much larger clone lies a single base off, so this may be a read error. The chain carries TRBV29-1 and TRBJ2-3; D is unclear. The CDR3 consists of 11 residues. CDR1 and CDR2 from the germline V gene are SQVTM and ANQGSEA. The CDR3 here is CSVIVIDAQYF. DNA for the CDR3: TGCAGCGTTATCGTGATAGATGCGCAGTATTTT.

Only a few counts were recorded for this clonotype. The chain recombines TRBV27 with TRBJ2-3, with D tentatively TRBD1 or TRBD2 (5 bases each). The CDR3 totals 16 residues. The V end was cut by 3 bases, the J end by 8 bases, with 21 bases between. Germline V gene sequence: CDR1 MNHEY, CDR2 SMNVEV (reference sequence). The CDR3 loop reads CASSFGGSGETLTQYF. The CDR3 DNA follows: TGTGCCAGCAGTTTTGGGGGAAGCGGAGAAACGCTTACGCAGTATTTT.

The chain carries TRBV19 and TRBJ1-1; a possible D gene is TRBD1 (5 bases). The CDR3 is made up of 13 amino acids. Germline V lookup: CDR1 LNHDA, CDR2 SQIVND (reference sequence). The germline V and J ends were trimmed by 2 bases and 7 bases, with 11 bases remaining between them. Here the CDR3 reads CASSIIFQGEAFF. DNA for the CDR3: TGTGCCAGTAGTATAATTTTCCAGGGTGAAGCTTTCTTT.

J is TRBJ2-7 and V is TRBV7-9, with 7 nucleotides matching TRBD2. J gave up 4 bases and V 7 bases, and 10 bases lay outside the gene matches. Germline V gene data show CDR1 as SEHNR and CDR2 as FQNEAQ (reference sequence). There are 14 residues in the CDR3. CDR3 sequence: CASTPVGGIYEQYF. The CDR3 coding sequence is TGTGCCAGCACCCCAGTGGGGGGGATTTACGAGCAGTACTTC.

There are many counts of this clonotype. The rearrangement links TRBV6-5 to TRBJ1-4, with D perhaps TRBD1 (5 bases). Per the germline V gene, CDR1 is MNHEY and CDR2 is SVGAGI. This CDR3 has 14 amino acids. V lost 7 bases, J lost 6 bases, and 15 bases lay in between. The CDR3 here is CASTVFLGDEKLFF. DNA for the CDR3: TGTGCCAGCACGGTTTTTTTGGGGGATGAAAAACTGTTTTTT.

For this clonotype: Compared with germline, one end of the junction differs, possibly owing to a read error. The chain employs TRBV7-6 and TRBJ2-5; 7 bases line up with TRBD2. Germline V gene sequence: CDR1 SGHVS, CDR2 FNYEAQ. This CDR3 region has 14 residues. The CDR3 loop is CGSRPTSAQETQYF. CDR3 in DNA: TGTGGCAGCAGGCCCACTAGCGCCCAAGAGACCCAGTACTTC.

In its sample, this clonotype was seen a few times. This rearrangement joins TRBV11-2 to TRBJ2-2; D might be TRBD1 (6 bases). The CDR3 loop spans 15 amino acids. V lost 8 bases to trimming and J lost 4 bases, with 17 bases between them. Germline values: CDR1 SGHAT, CDR2 FQNNGV. In nucleotides, the CDR3 is TGTGCCAGCGACTCGCTGGACAGTTCCACCGGGGAGCTGTTTTTT. Its translation: CASDSLDSSTGELFF.

Turning to this clonotype: A single base separates this from a much larger clone, so it may be a read error. This rearrangement joins TRBV13 to TRBJ1-1; tentatively, D is TRBD1 (5 bases). The CDR3 length is 14 residues. Germline V lookup: CDR1 PRHDT, CDR2 FYEKMQ (reference sequence). CDR3 DNA: TGTGCCAGCAGCCCCCTCCCTAACCGGGGGGAAGCTCTCTTT. The encoded protein is CASSPLPNRGEALF.

This clonotype came up many times. The rearrangement uses TRBV27 and TRBJ2-3; possible D gene TRBD1, 5 bases. The V gene lost 5 bases and the J gene lost 2 bases, with 8 bases spanning the gap. The length of the CDR3 is 13 residues. Germline CDR1 reads MNHEY; CDR2 reads SMNVEV (reference sequence). The CDR3 sequence is CASSLQDTDTQYF. Here the CDR3 DNA reads TGTGCCAGCAGTCTACAGGACACAGATACGCAGTATTTT.

V gene TRBV30 combines with J gene TRBJ1-1, with D maybe TRBD1 (6 bases). V was clipped by 2 bases and J by 4 bases, with 11 bases between them. The CDR3 is made up of 13 amino acids. The germline CDR1 and CDR2 sequences are GTSNPN and SVGIG (reference sequence). CDR3 in amino acids: CAWSFAGATEAFF. CDR3 DNA sequence: TGTGCCTGGAGTTTTGCAGGGGCCACTGAAGCTTTCTTT. The full variable domain, in which reference TRBV30 and TRBJ1-1 provide the parts outside the CDR3, is SQTIHQWPATLVQPVGSPLSLECTVEGTSNPNLYWYRQAAGRGLQLLFYSVGIGQISSEVPQNLSASRPQDRQFILSSKKLLLSDSGFYLCAWSFAGATEAFFGQGTRLTVV.

This clonotype was observed many times. This rearrangement joins TRBV6-5 to TRBJ2-7; 16 bases are a match to TRBD2. Germline V gene sequence: CDR1 MNHEY, CDR2 SVGAGI. This CDR3 region has 15 residues. The junction had 6 bases not matched to a gene; V was cut back by 6 bases and J by 7 bases. Here the CDR3 reads CASRPGLAGGREQYF. The DNA of the CDR3 is TGTGCCAGCAGACCGGGACTAGCGGGAGGGCGTGAGCAGTACTTC.

In this sample, this clonotype turned up a few times. V is TRBV10-2 and J is TRBJ2-3, with 7 positions matching TRBD2. Looked up from germline, CDR1 is WSHSY and CDR2 is SAAADI. The V gene end was trimmed by 11 bases and the J gene end by 0 bases; junction bases not matched to a gene: 5. This CDR3 comprises 13 residues. CDR3 in DNA: TGCGCCGGGTCCGGGGGGAGCACAGATACGCAGTATTTT. Its translation: CAGSGGSTDTQYF.

This clonotype was counted between two and nine times. The chain recombines TRBV14 with TRBJ2-3; no definite D call. Germline-derived CDR1 and CDR2 are SGHDN and FVKESK. There are 13 residues in the CDR3. The germline V and J ends were trimmed by 0 bases and 6 bases, with 7 bases remaining between them. CDR3 DNA: TGTGCCAGCAGCCAAGATCTGTTGGATACGCAGTATTTT. This codes for CASSQDLLDTQYF.

Comments on this clonotype: Since a much larger clone is just one base distant, this may be a read error. Without the conserved terminal phenylalanine or tryptophan, this CDR3 likely stems from a read error. This chain links TRBV28 with TRBJ2-7; TRBD2 aligns across 7 bases. Germline V gives CDR1 MDHEN, CDR2 SYDVKM. With V trimmed by 1 base and J by 5 bases, 8 bases remained unmatched. The CDR3 loop spans 15 amino acids. CDR3 nucleotide sequence: TGTGCCAGCAGTTTATCAACCTACAGCGGGGACGAGCAGTACCTC. The encoded protein is CASSLSTYSGDEQYL.

The V gene is TRBV7-9, the J gene TRBJ1-1; D is unresolved. Trimming took off 3 bases at V and 3 bases at J, with 14 bases between the two ends. The germline V gene has CDR1 SEHNR and CDR2 FQNEAQ (reference sequence). The CDR3 runs 15 residues. As DNA, the CDR3 is TGTGCCAGCAGCTTCCCCCCCTCACGGGACACTGAAGCTTTCTTT. Its translation: CASSFPPSRDTEAFF.

This clonotype was detected only a few times. Since the CDR3 does not end with the conserved phenylalanine or tryptophan, this likely comes from a read error. The chain uses TRBV19 and TRBJ1-1, with D unresolved. V dropped 5 bases and J dropped 2 bases, with 3 bases sitting between them. There are 11 residues in the CDR3. Germline CDR1 LNHDA, CDR2 SQIVND (reference sequence). CDR3 amino acids: CASSFNTEAFS. The CDR3 bases are TGTGCCAGTAGTTTTAACACTGAAGCTTTCTCT.

This chain joins TRBV18 and TRBJ1-1; no reliable D call. V lost 6 bases, J lost 2 bases, and 10 bases lay in between. The CDR3 runs 13 residues. Per germline, CDR1 KGHSH and CDR2 LQKENI. CDR3 amino acids: CASSLKFNTEAFF. The CDR3 DNA reads as TGTGCCAGCTCCCTGAAATTTAACACTGAAGCTTTCTTT. Based on the CDR3 plus reference TRBV18 and TRBJ1-1, the full variable domain is NAGVMQNPRHLVRRRGQEARLRCSPMKGHSHVYWYRQLPEEGLKFMVYLQKENIIDESGMPKERFSAEFPKEGPSILRIQQVVRGDSAAYFCASSLKFNTEAFFGQGTRLTVV.

This clonotype appeared many times. V gene TRBV30 combines with J gene TRBJ2-3; D not resolved. The germline CDR1 and CDR2 sequences are GTSNPN and SVGIG (reference sequence). CDR3 size: 14 residues. Trimming shortened V by 0 bases and J by 2 bases, and 9 bases separated the two germline ends. The CDR3 sequence: CAWSVGSFTDTQYF. CDR3 in DNA: TGTGCCTGGAGTGTTGGATCGTTCACAGATACGCAGTATTTT.

V is TRBV12-3 or TRBV12-4 and J is TRBJ1-2; TRBD1 might be the D (5 bases). The V and J ends lost 4 bases and 3 bases respectively, with 18 bases between them. CDR3 length equals 16 residues. CDR3 sequence reads: CASSSGQAREYYGYTF. CDR3 nucleotide sequence: TGTGCCAGCAGTTCAGGGCAGGCCAGAGAATACTATGGCTACACCTTC.

Concerning this clonotype: A single base separates this from a much larger clone, so it may be a read error. This chain links TRBV2 with TRBJ2-5, with 9 bases matching TRBD2. This CDR3 region has 15 residues. The germline V gene encodes CDR1 SNHLY and CDR2 FYNNEI. CDR3 DNA: TGTGCCTGCAGTAACGGACTAGCGTACCAAGAGACCCAGTACTTC. Residues: CACSNGLAYQETQYF.

This clonotype has at least ten counts. This sequence joins TRBV29-1 and TRBJ2-5; D possibly corresponds to TRBD1 (6 bases). Trimming left V 2 bases short and J 2 bases short, with 9 bases between. Germline CDR1 and CDR2: SQVTM and ANQGSEA. The CDR3 runs to 13 residues. The CDR3 DNA sequence: TGCAGCGTTGAATCAGGGGATCAAGAGACCCAGTACTTC. Translation gives CSVESGDQETQYF.

This clonotype was seen at least ten times. V usage is TRBV7-2 and J usage is TRBJ1-6; a weak D match, TRBD1 (5 bases). Trimming cost V 5 bases and J 7 bases, with 12 bases left between them. Germline values: CDR1 SGHTA, CDR2 FQGNSA. CDR3 length: 14 residues. CDR3 in amino acids: CASSVYGGNSPLHF. The CDR3 bases are TGTGCCAGCAGCGTTTACGGGGGAAATTCACCCCTCCACTTT.

This clonotype was seen only a few times. The chain carries TRBV28 and TRBJ2-5; weak D call: TRBD1 (6 bases). Germline V gives CDR1 MDHEN, CDR2 SYDVKM. The CDR3 covers 16 residues. Trimming left V 5 bases short and J 2 bases short, with 18 bases between. In DNA form, the CDR3 reads TGTGCCAGCAGTAAATTATTACAGGGTATACAAGAGACCCAGTACTTC. Translation gives CASSKLLQGIQETQYF.

The sample holds a few counts of this clonotype. The chain couples TRBV20-1 to TRBJ2-1, with D tentatively TRBD2 (5 bases). The CDR3 has 16 amino acids. The V end was cut by 3 bases, the J end by 0 bases, with 15 bases between. The germline V gene has CDR1 DFQATT and CDR2 SNEGSKA (reference sequence). Here the CDR3 DNA reads TGCAGTGCTAGCCCCCCGGGATACAACTCCTACAATGAGCAGTTCTTC. Translation gives CSASPPGYNSYNEQFF.